The clone carrying this T cell receptor (beta chain) was detected many times. Its antigen remains unknown. This specimen comes from a study of T cells in Graves' hyperthyroidism and ophthalmopathy. The study included ophthalmopathy patients with Clinical Activity Score at least 3, NOSPECS grade at least 4 and duration under 3 months. Diagnoses were made from clinical symptoms, serum measures (thyroxine and TRAb), thyroid ultrasound and orbital computed tomography. Fresh peripheral blood, 7.5 to 10 ml of it, supplied the PBMCs. Unmatched junction bases numbered 9, after V lost 5 bases and J lost 4 bases. In germline, CDR1 is MDHEN, CDR2 SYDVKM. The CDR3 loop spans 16 amino acids. Amplified TCR beta CDR3 regions derived from RNA transcripts. TCR CDR3 underwent first-round RT-PCR with the HTBI primer set. TCRdb re-derived calls from the multiplex PCR reads in MiXCR, one entry per CDR3 protein. The sample holds hundreds of thousands of distinct CDR3 sequences, roughly 15% seen once.

Study-level points and caveats: From stable hyperthyroidism, ophthalmopathy was set apart by a 13 V-J model.

The V gene is TRBV28, the J gene TRBJ2-7, with TRBD1 matching 12 bases. The receptor comes from a man younger than 30 with Graves' ophthalmopathy. Sample: blood. CDR3 DNA sequence: TGTGCCAGCAGTCTCTCCGGGACAGGGGGCTCTTACGAGCAGTACTTC. This gives the protein CASSLSGTGGSYEQYF.